This entry concerns a single T cell receptor beta chain. The antigen is unknown. A junction boundary mismatches the germline segment, possibly from a read error. Three rounds of nested PCR, following a modified ARM-PCR protocol, produced the TCRbeta library. TCRdb re-called the multiplex PCR reads with MiXCR, one entry per CDR3 protein. The data show some 68,000 distinct CDR3 sequences, under 80% seen once. These data belong to a study of tumor and adjacent non-tumor tissue in lung cancer. About the study: The cohort had about twelve adenocarcinoma, 2 squamous cell and 1 small cell patients. Study-level results: Significantly higher TCR diversity was found in tumor than normal lung.

Germline assignment: CDR1 MNHNS and CDR2 SASEGT. This CDR3 is built from 14 residues. This sample's RNA came from whole unsorted tissue. Distant lung tissue was collected more than 3 cm away from the tumor edge. Chemotherapy-naive patients with new lung cancer underwent thoracic surgery in China, August–November 2014. The clonotype comes from a man aged 55 to 70 with non-small cell lung cancer. The rearrangement joins TRBV6-1 to TRBJ2-7; tentatively, D is TRBD1 or TRBD2 (5 bases each). The sample taken for sequencing was distant non-tumor lung tissue. The CDR3 bases are TGTACCAGCAGTGAAGCGCTGAGGGGTTACCAGCAGTACTTC. This translates into CTSSEALRGYQQYF.